This T cell receptor (beta chain) was found in a study of blood T cell repertoires in COVID-19. Study-wide background: From the United States, Italy and Spain came samples of acute and convalescent COVID-19.

In germline, CDR1 is MNHEY, CDR2 SVGAGI. This CDR3 is 14 amino acids long. Trimming took 7 bases from V and 2 from J; bases not matched to a gene: 5. Generated by immunoSEQ multiplex PCR, the TCRdb table keeps only in-frame clones and is missing some. The sample shows 90,000 or so clones, roughly 72% of them seen only once. The sequenced sample was peripheral blood. The clonotype originates from a woman aged 55 to 70 in a cohort sampled during active or convalescent COVID-19. V is TRBV6-5 and J is TRBJ2-7; 10 bases map to TRBD2. CDR3 residues: CASTPGLATYEQYF. CDR3 nucleotide sequence: TGTGCCAGCACCCCGGGACTAGCGACCTACGAGCAGTACTTC.